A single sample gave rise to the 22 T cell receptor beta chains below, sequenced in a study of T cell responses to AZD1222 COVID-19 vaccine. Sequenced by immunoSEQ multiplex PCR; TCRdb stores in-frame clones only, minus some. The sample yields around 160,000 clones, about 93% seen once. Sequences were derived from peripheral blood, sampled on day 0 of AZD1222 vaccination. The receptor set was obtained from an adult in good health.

The CDR3 spells CASSLGGRYASEQYF. In DNA, the CDR3 is TGTGCCAGCAGCTTAGGGGGCCGATATGCGTCCGAGCAGTACTTC. The chain has TRBV11-1 and TRBJ2-7, with D perhaps matching TRBD1 (5 bases). Germline CDR1 and CDR2: SGHAT and FQDESV (reference sequence). The CDR3 has 15 amino acids. V was clipped by 1 base and J by 6 bases, with 16 bases between them.

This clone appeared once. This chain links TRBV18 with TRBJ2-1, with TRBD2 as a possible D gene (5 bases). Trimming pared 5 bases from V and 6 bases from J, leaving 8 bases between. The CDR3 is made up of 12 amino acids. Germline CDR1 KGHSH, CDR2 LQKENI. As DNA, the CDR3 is TGTGCCAGCTCAGCTCGGGGCAATGAGCAGTTCTTC. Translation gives CASSARGNEQFF.

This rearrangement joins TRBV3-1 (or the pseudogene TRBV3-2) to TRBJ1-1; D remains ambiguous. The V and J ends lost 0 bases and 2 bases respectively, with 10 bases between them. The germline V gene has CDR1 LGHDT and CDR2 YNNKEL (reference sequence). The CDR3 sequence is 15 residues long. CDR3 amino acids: CASSQDQNSNTEAFF. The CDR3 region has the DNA TGTGCCAGCAGCCAAGATCAGAACAGCAACACTGAAGCTTTCTTT.

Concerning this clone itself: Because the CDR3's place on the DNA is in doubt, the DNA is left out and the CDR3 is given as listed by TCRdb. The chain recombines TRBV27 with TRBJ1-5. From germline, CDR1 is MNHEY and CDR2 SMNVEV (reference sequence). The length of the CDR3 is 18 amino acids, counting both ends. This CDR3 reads CASSSSRKAIVGNQPQHF.

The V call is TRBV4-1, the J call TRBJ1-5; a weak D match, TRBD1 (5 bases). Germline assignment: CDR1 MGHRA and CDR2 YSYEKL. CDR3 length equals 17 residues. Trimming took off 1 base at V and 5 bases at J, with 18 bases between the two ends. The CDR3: CASSQGGNRRPDQPQHF. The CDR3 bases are TGCGCCAGCAGCCAAGGGGGGAACAGGAGGCCGGATCAGCCCCAGCATTTT.

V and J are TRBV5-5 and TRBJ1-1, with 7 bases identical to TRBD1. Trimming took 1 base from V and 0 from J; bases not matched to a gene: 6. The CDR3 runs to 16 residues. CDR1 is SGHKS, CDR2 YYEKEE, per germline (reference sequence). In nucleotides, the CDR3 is TGTGCCAGCAGCTTGAGGGGACAGAACATGAACACTGAAGCTTTCTTT. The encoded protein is CASSLRGQNMNTEAFF.

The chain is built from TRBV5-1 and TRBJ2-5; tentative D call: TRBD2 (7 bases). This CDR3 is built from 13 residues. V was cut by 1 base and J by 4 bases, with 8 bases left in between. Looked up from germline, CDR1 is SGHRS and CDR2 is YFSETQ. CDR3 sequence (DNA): TGCGCCAGCAGCTTGAGGGGGGGAGAGACCCAGTACTTC. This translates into CASSLRGGETQYF.

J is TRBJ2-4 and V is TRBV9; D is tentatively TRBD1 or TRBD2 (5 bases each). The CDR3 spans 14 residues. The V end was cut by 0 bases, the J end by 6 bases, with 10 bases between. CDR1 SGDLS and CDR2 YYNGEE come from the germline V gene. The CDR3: CASSVESGGNIQYF. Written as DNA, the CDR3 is TGTGCCAGCAGCGTAGAATCTGGGGGAAACATTCAGTACTTC.

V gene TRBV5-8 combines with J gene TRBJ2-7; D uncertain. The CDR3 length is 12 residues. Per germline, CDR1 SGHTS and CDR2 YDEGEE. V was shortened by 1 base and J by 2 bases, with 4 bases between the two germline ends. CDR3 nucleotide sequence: TGTGCCAGCAGCTTGCCCCCCTACGAGCAGTACTTC. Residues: CASSLPPYEQYF.

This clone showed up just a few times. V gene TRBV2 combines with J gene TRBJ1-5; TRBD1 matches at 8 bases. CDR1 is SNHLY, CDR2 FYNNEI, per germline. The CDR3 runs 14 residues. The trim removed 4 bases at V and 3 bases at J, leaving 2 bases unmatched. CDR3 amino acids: CASSGGQVNQPQHF. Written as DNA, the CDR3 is TGTGCCAGCAGTGGGGGACAGGTCAATCAGCCCCAGCATTTT.

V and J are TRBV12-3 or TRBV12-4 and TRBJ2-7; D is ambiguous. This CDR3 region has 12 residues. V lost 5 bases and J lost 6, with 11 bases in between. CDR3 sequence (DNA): TGTGCCAGCAGTCGAGGTTCGCTCGAGCAGTACTTC. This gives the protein CASSRGSLEQYF.

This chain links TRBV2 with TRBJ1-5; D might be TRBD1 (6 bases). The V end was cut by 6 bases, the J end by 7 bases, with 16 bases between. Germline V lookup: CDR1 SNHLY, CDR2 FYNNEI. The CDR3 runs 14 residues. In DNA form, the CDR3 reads TGTGCCAGCAGGAGAGGACAGTCGGGCCAGCCCCAGCATTTT. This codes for CASRRGQSGQPQHF.

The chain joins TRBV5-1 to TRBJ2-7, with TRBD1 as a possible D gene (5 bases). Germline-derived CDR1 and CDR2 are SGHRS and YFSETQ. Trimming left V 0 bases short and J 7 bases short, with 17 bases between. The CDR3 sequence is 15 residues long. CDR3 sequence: CASSLDGQGGREQYF. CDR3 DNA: TGCGCCAGCAGCTTGGATGGTCAGGGTGGTCGAGAGCAGTACTTC. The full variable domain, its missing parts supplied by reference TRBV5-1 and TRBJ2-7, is KAGVTQTPRYLIKTRGQQVTLSCSPISGHRSVSWYQQTPGQGLQFLFEYFSETQRNKGNFPGRFSGRQFSNSRSEMNVSTLELGDSALYLCASSLDGQGGREQYFGPGTRLTVT.

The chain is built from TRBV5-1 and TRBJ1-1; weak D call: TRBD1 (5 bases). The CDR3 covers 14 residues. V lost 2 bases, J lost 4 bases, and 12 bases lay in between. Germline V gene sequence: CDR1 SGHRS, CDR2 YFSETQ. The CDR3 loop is CASSFYQGGTEAFF. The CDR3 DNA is TGCGCCAGCAGCTTCTACCAGGGAGGCACTGAAGCTTTCTTT.

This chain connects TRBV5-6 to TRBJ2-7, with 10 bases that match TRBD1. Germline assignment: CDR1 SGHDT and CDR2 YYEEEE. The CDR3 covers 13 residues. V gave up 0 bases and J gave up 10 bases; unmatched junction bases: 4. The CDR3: CASSLGQGAHQYF. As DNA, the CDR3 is TGTGCCAGCAGCTTGGGACAGGGGGCGCATCAGTACTTC.

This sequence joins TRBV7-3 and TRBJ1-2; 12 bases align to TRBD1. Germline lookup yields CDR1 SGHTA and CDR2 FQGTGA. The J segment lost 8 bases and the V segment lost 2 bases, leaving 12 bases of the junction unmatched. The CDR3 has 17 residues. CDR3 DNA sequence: TGTGCCAGCAGCTTATCCCCGGGACAGGGGGCTTCCGGCGGCTACACCTTC. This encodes CASSLSPGQGASGGYTF.

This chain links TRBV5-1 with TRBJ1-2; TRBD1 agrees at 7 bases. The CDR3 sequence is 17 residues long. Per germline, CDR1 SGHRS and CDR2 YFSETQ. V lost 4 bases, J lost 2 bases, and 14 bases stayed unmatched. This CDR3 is CASSLTHFGDRNYGYTF. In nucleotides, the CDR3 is TGCGCCAGCAGCCTAACCCACTTCGGGGACAGAAACTATGGCTACACCTTC.

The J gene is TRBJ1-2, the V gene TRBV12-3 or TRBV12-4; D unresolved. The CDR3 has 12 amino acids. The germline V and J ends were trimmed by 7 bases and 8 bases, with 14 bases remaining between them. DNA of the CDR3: TGTGCCAGCATGCGCCGGGTTCGAGGCTACACCTTC. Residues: CASMRRVRGYTF.

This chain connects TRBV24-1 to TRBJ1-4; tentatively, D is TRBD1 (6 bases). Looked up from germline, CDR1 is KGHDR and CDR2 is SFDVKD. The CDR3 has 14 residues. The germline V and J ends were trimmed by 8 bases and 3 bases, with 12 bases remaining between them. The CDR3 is CATTGELANEKLFF. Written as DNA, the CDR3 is TGTGCCACCACAGGGGAGTTGGCTAATGAAAAACTGTTTTTT.

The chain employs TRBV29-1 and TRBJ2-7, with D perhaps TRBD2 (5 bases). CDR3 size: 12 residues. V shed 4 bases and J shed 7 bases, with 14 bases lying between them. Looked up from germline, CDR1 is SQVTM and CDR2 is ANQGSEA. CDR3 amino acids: CSVGDSRGEQYF. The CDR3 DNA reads TGCAGCGTTGGTGACTCCCGGGGAGAGCAGTACTTC.

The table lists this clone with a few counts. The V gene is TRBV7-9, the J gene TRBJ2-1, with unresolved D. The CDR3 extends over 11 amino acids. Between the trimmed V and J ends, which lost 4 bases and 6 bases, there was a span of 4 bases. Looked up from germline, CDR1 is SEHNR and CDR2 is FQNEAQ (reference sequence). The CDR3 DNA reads TGTGCCAGCAGCTCCGGCAATGAGCAGTTCTTC. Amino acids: CASSSGNEQFF.

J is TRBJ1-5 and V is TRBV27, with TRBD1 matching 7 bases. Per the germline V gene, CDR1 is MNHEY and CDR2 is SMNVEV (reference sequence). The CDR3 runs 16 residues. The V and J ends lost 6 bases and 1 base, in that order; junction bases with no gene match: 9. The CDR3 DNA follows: TGTGCCAGCAGGGTAGGGGGCTCGTGGAGCAATCAGCCCCAGCATTTT. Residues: CASRVGGSWSNQPQHF.